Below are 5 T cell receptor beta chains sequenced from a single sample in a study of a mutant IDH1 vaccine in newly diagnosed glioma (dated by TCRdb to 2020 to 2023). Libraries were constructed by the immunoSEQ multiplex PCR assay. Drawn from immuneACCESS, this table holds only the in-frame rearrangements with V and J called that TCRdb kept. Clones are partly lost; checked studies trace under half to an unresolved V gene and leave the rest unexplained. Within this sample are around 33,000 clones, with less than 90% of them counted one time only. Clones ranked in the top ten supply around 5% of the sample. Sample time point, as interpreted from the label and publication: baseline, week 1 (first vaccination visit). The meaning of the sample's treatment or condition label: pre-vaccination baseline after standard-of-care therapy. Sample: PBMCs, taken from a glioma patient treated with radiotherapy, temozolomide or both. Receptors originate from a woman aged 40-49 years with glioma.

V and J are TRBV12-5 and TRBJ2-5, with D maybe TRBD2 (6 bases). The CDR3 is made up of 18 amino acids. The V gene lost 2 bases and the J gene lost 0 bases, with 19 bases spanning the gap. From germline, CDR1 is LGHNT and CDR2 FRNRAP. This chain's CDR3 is CASGLFTRGLLYQETQYF. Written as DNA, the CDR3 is TGTGCTAGTGGTTTGTTTACAAGGGGACTTCTGTACCAAGAGACCCAGTACTTC.

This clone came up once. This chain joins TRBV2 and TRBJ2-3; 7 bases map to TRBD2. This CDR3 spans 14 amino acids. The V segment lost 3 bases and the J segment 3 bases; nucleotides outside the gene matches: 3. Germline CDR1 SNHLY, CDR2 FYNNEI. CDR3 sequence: CASSEAGETDTQYF. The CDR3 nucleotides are TGTGCCAGCAGTGAGGCGGGAGAGACAGATACGCAGTATTTT.

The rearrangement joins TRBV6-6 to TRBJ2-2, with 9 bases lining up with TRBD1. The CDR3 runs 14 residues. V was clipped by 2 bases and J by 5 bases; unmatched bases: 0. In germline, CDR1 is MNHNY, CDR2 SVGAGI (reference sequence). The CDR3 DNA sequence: TGTGCCAGCAGTTACGACAGGGGGACCGGGGAGCTGTTTTTT. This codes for CASSYDRGTGELFF.

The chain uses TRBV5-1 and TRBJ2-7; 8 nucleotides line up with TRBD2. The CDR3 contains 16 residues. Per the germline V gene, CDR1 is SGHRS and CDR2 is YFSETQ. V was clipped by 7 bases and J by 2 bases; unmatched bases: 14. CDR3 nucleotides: TGCGCCAGCGGAGGAGAGAGCGGGAGAGGAACCTACGAGCAGTACTTC. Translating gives CASGGESGRGTYEQYF.

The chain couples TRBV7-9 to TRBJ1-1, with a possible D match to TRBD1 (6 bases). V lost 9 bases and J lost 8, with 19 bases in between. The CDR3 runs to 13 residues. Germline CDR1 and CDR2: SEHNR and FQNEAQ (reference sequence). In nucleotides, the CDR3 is TGTGCCAGTCCGATGAGGGACAAGAAAGAAGCTTTCTTT. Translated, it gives CASPMRDKKEAFF.